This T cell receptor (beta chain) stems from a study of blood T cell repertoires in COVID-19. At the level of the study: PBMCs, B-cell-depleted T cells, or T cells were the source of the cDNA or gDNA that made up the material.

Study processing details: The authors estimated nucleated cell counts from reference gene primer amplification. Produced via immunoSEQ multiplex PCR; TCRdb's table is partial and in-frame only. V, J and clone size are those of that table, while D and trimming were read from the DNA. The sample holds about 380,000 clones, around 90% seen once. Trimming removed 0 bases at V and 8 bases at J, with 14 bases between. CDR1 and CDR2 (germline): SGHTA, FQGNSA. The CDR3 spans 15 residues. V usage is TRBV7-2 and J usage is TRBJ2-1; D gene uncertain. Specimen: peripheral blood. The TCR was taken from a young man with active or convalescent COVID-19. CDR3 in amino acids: CASSLAGGSRDEQFF. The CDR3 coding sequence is TGTGCCAGCAGCTTAGCTGGTGGTAGCCGGGATGAGCAGTTCTTC. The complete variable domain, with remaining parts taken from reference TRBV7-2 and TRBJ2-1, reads GAGVSQSPSNKVTEKGKDVELRCDPISGHTALYWYRQSLGQGLEFLIYFQGNSAPDKSGLPSDRFSAERTGGSVSTLTIQRTQQEDSAVYLCASSLAGGSRDEQFFGPGTRLTVL.